These T cell receptor beta chains were read from a single sample in a study of T cell repertoires in cytomegalovirus infection. TCRdb re-analysed the reads in MiXCR, keeping a single row per CDR3 protein. The table lists approximately 300,000 distinct CDR3 sequences, 20% to 30% of them singletons. Antigens of these TCRs are unknown. Source: cultured PBMCs, taken from culture after CMV antigen stimulation. Receptor source: a human donor in good health (CMV status not recorded). Some clones in this sample may be carry-over from other donors' samples. CDR3s include the opening cysteine and the closing phenylalanine or tryptophan. Each record gives: V gene, J gene, clone size, D gene, CDR3 DNA, CDR3 protein. D genes are given only for firm matches. Size tells how often a clone was seen (once, few, many) or the class of an expanded clone, and some rows leave it out.

TRBV7-9,TRBJ1-5,few,TRBD1,TGTGCCAGCAGCTTGGGGGACAGTCTCAATCAGCCCCAGCATTTT,CASSLGDSLNQPQHF
TRBV6-2/TRBV6-3,TRBJ1-1,.,.,TGTGCCAGCAGTTACCGAGGACACCAGTACACTGAAGCTTTCTTT,CASSYRGHQYTEAFF
TRBV7-4,TRBJ2-1,.,.,TGTGCCAGCAGCTTTCCCGGAGGGCCCCTTAATGAGCAGTTCTTC,CASSFPGGPLNEQFF
TRBV19,TRBJ1-1,.,TRBD1,TGTGCCAGTAGGTTGGTACACGCCGGGACAGGGGGCTTCACTGAAGCTTTCTTT,CASRLVHAGTGGFTEAFF
TRBV15,TRBJ1-3,.,TRBD1,TGTGCCACAAAACCTCGACAGGGCTACACCATATATTTT,CATKPRQGYTIYF
TRBV18,TRBJ2-3,.,.,TGTGCCAGCTCACCTTTAAGAGATACGCAGTATTTT,CASSPLRDTQYF
TRBV24-1,TRBJ2-3,many,.,TGTGCCACCAGTGATTCGACTCCGACAGTCCCAGATACGCAGTATTTT,CATSDSTPTVPDTQYF
TRBV28,TRBJ1-2,few,.,TGTGCCAGCAGTTCTACAGGACAGTGGGTTTATGGCTACACCTTC,CASSSTGQWVYGYTF
TRBV7-2,TRBJ2-3,few,TRBD2,TGTGCCAGCAGCTCAGAGGGGACTATCACAGATACGCAGTATTTT,CASSSEGTITDTQYF
TRBV20-1,TRBJ2-1,.,TRBD2,TGCAGTGCCCGAGGCGGCGGGAGGTCCTACAATGAGCAGTTCTTC,CSARGGGRSYNEQFF
TRBV4-3,TRBJ1-1,.,.,TGCGCCAGCAGCCCTCACACCTGGATGACTGAAGCTTTCTTT,CASSPHTWMTEAFF
TRBV5-1,TRBJ2-1,few,.,TGCGCCAGCAGCTTGGTAGTCGGGAGACTAAATGAGCAGTTCTTC,CASSLVVGRLNEQFF
TRBV7-2,TRBJ2-3,many,.,TGTGCCAGCAGCTTCCAAGGCGGCACAGATACGCAGTATTTT,CASSFQGGTDTQYF
TRBV7-6,TRBJ1-1,many,.,TGTGCCAGCAGCCCCGGACTCCCCCGGAGGAACACTGAAGCTTTCTTT,CASSPGLPRRNTEAFF
TRBV4-1,TRBJ2-7,many,TRBD1,TGCGCCAGCAGCCAGAGGACAGGAAACTACGAGCAGTACTTC,CASSQRTGNYEQYF
TRBV27,TRBJ2-7,.,.,TGTGCCAGCAGTTTCCAGGACACTCTACCGAAGTACTTC,CASSFQDTLPKYF
TRBV19,TRBJ1-2,.,.,TGTGCCAGTAGACCACTGAGGGATACAGGGAAGGATGGCTACACCTTC,CASRPLRDTGKDGYTF
TRBV7-6,TRBJ1-5,few,.,TGTGCCAGCAGCTCGTCTGGAGATCAGCCCCAGCATTTT,CASSSSGDQPQHF
TRBV12-3/TRBV12-4,TRBJ1-4,.,.,TGTGCCAGCAGTTTAGGGCAGGGGATAGAACTGTTTTTT,CASSLGQGIELFF
TRBV6-1,TRBJ2-5,many,.,TGTGCCAGCAGTAAAGGACGAGAGACCCAGTACTTC,CASSKGRETQYF
TRBV7-9,TRBJ1-6,few,.,TGTGCCAGCAGACCACCCAGCGGGAATTCACCCCTCCACTTT,CASRPPSGNSPLHF
TRBV27,TRBJ2-7,.,TRBD2,TGTGCCAGCAGTTCGCCTTTAGCGGGAGCGGCCTACGAGCAGTACTTC,CASSSPLAGAAYEQYF
TRBV7-2,TRBJ2-3,few,TRBD1,TGTGCCAGCAGCCTCAGGGGGCAAGGCACAGATACGCAGTATTTT,CASSLRGQGTDTQYF
TRBV28,TRBJ1-1,many,.,TGTGCCAGCACCCCCCACGGGGGACCCATGAACACTGAAGCTTTCTTT,CASTPHGGPMNTEAFF
TRBV5-5,TRBJ1-1,.,TRBD1,TGTGCCAGCAGCGCCCGGGACAGGCTAGAGGGCACTGAAGCTTTCTTT,CASSARDRLEGTEAFF
TRBV6-5,TRBJ2-1,few,TRBD1,TGTGCCAGCAGGGACAGGGTTTCATCCCCGGGTAATGAGCAGTTCTTC,CASRDRVSSPGNEQFF